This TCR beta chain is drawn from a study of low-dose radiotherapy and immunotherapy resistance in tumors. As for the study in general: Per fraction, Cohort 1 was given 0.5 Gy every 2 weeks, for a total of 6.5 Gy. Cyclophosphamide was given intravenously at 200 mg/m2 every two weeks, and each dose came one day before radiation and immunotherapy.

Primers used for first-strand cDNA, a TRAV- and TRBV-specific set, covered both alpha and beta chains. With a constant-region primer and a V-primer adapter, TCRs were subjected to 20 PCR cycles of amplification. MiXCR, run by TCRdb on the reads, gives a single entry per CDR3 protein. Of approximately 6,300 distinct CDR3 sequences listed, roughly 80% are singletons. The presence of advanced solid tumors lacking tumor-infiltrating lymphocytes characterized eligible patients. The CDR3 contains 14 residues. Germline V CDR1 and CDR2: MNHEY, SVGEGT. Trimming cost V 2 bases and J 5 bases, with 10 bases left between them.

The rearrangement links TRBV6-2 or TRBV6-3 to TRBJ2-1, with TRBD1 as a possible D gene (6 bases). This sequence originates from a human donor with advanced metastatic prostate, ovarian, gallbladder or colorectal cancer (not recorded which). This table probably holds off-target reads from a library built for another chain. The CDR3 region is CASSYAGTHNEQFF. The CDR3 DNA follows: TGTGCCAGCAGTTACGCCGGGACACACAATGAGCAGTTCTTC.